This entry features one T cell receptor beta chain sequence. Its antigen is unknown. The record originates from a study of T cell responses to AZD1222 COVID-19 vaccine. General study points: Repertoire samples came only from after the peak T cell response.

The V end was cut by 5 bases, the J end by 2 bases, with 13 bases between. The CDR3 totals 15 residues. Germline V CDR1 and CDR2: LNHDA, SQIVND (reference sequence). Generated by immunoSEQ multiplex PCR, the TCRdb table keeps only in-frame clones and is missing some. This table holds some 150,000 clones, roughly 91% found once. The rearrangement uses TRBV19 and TRBJ1-5, with D possibly TRBD1 on 5 matching bases. The clonotype comes from an adult in good health. The specimen comprised peripheral blood, sampled on day 0 of AZD1222 vaccination. CDR3 DNA sequence: TGTGCCAGTAGTTCCCCCCGGGGGGGCAATCAGCCCCAGCATTTT. This gives the protein CASSSPRGGNQPQHF.